What follows are 4 T cell receptor beta chains derived from one specimen sequenced in a study of vaccination effects on CD4 cells after COVID-19. Which antigens these TCRs recognize remains unknown. Antigen-specific CD4+ T cell clonotypes were called by their expansion after viral peptide-pool culture in ViraFEST. Subsequent to approximately 11 days of culture, CD4+ T cells were isolated. The person had PCR-confirmed SARS-CoV-2 infection between March and December 2020. Using immunoSEQ multiplex PCR, the repertoire was profiled, and TCRdb retains in-frame clones only, with some absent. Of roughly 70,000 clones listed, about 69% are singletons. The specimen was CD4+ T cells from PBMCs cultured with HIV peptides, collected before COVID-19 vaccination. Stated subset: HIV-1 Nef peptide pool negative control/reference culture. The origin of the receptors is a human donor who had a prior SARS-CoV-2 infection.

This clone was picked up one time. The genes are TRBV21-1 and TRBJ1-1. TRBV21-1 is described as a pseudogene. This CDR3 is 15 amino acids long. In DNA form, the CDR3 reads TGTGCCAGCAGCAAAGGGGGGGCCCCGGACACTGAAGCTTTCTTT. Protein sequence: CASSKGGAPDTEAFF.

The V and J genes are TRBV11-2 and TRBJ2-7; 8 bases fit TRBD1. Germline CDR1 reads SGHAT; CDR2 reads FQNNGV. Germline trimming cut 5 bases from V and 2 bases from J; bases unmatched to any gene: 5. The CDR3 loop spans 14 amino acids. The CDR3 DNA reads as TGTGCCAGCAGCAAAACAGGGGGGACCTACGAGCAGTACTTC. Amino acids: CASSKTGGTYEQYF.

The V call is TRBV7-8, the J call TRBJ2-2, with 9 bases matching TRBD1. This CDR3 has 19 amino acids. From germline, CDR1 is SGHVS and CDR2 FQNEAQ. Losses at the gene ends were 7 bases for V and 2 bases for J; bases not matched to a gene: 17. The CDR3 loop is CASTRRRGQGLINTGELFF. As DNA, the CDR3 is TGTGCCAGCACGCGCCGCCGGGGACAGGGATTAATTAACACCGGGGAGCTGTTTTTT.

A single count supports this clone. J is TRBJ2-7 and V is TRBV4-1; 7 bases line up with TRBD1. J lost 1 base, V lost 0 bases, and 3 bases had no gene match. CDR3 length equals 15 residues. Germline V gives CDR1 MGHRA, CDR2 YSYEKL. CDR3 bases: TGCGCCAGCAGCCAAGACAAGACAGGGTCCTACGAGCAGTACTTC. Its translation is CASSQDKTGSYEQYF.